The clone carrying this TCR beta chain was seen a few times. No antigen is known for it. Each of the donors had approximately 10 milliliters of peripheral blood drawn into EDTA-treated Vacutainer tubes. Next came a second PCR, run for about 6 to 12 cycles, which used a sample-barcoded 5' primer along with a J-beta primer mix. TCRdb re-derived calls from the 5' RACE reads in MiXCR, one entry per CDR3 protein. The sample lists some 710,000 distinct CDR3 sequences; about 20% were seen once. The sample is drawn from a study of blood T cells in healthy people across ages. Overall study context: T cells yielded about one barcoded beta molecule per two cells through template switching.

V dropped 3 bases and J dropped 3 bases, with 12 bases sitting between them. This CDR3 spans 15 amino acids. The germline V gene encodes CDR1 LNHNV and CDR2 YYDKDF (reference sequence). Notes on the study in general: Since the PBMCs were unsorted, naive and antigen-experienced cells could not be conclusively compared.

Specimen: blood. The V call is TRBV15, the J call TRBJ1-5; no clear D. This receptor was obtained from a man between 70 and 80 years old in good health. The CDR3 spells CATSRDGRDNQPQHF. CDR3 nucleotide sequence: TGTGCCACCAGCAGGGACGGACGTGACAATCAGCCCCAGCATTTT.